These 9 T cell receptor beta chains originate from one sample sequenced in a study of cytomegalovirus exposure and HLA in healthy donors. PCR employed 60 Vbeta and 13 Jbeta primers. Using immunoSEQ multiplex PCR, the repertoire was profiled, and TCRdb retains in-frame clones only, with some absent. This table holds hundreds of thousands of clones, 60% to 85% found once. The sample was PBMCs. These TCRs come from a man aged 40-55 years in good health and CMV-seronegative.

The chain is built from TRBV4-1 and TRBJ2-7, with 11 bases lining up with TRBD2. The germline V gene encodes CDR1 MGHRA and CDR2 YSYEKL. V lost 8 bases to trimming and J lost 12 bases; unmatched junction nucleotides: 9. CDR3 size: 12 residues. CDR3 coding DNA: TGCGCCAGCGACCCGACTAGCGGGATGGCGTACTTC. This translates into CASDPTSGMAYF.

The CDR3 sequence: CASGRLRAVNEQFF. The CDR3 bases are TGTGCCAGCGGGAGGCTGAGGGCGGTCAATGAGCAGTTCTTC. J is TRBJ2-1 and V is TRBV28, with D tentatively TRBD2 (6 bases). The germline V and J ends were trimmed by 8 bases and 6 bases, with 17 bases remaining between them. Germline V gives CDR1 MDHEN, CDR2 SYDVKM. This CDR3 has 14 residues. The entire variable domain, with the rest obtained from reference TRBV28 and TRBJ2-1, is as follows: DVKVTQSSRYLVKRTGEKVFLECVQDMDHENMFWYRQDPGLGLRLIYFSYDVKMKEKGDIPEGYSVSREKKERFSLILESASTNQTSMYLCASGRLRAVNEQFFGPGTRLTVL.

The chain is built from TRBV5-4 and TRBJ2-7, with D maybe TRBD1 (5 bases). The V end was cut by 4 bases, the J end by 4 bases, with 15 bases between. This CDR3 spans 14 amino acids. Germline CDR1 reads SGHNT; CDR2 reads YYREEE (reference sequence). For the CDR3, the DNA is TGTGCCAGCAGCGTGTCCCAGGGCGAGTACGAGCAGTACTTC. Encoded protein: CASSVSQGEYEQYF.

This chain links TRBV7-9 with TRBJ2-7, with TRBD1 matching 8 bases. The trim removed 9 bases at V and 5 bases at J, leaving 6 bases unmatched. Looked up from germline, CDR1 is SEHNR and CDR2 is FQNEAQ (reference sequence). The CDR3 contains 12 residues. CDR3 sequence (DNA): TGTGCCAGTACCCAGGGGGCGCACGAGCAGTACTTC. Translating it yields CASTQGAHEQYF. The whole variable domain, remainder taken from reference TRBV7-9 and TRBJ2-7, is DTGVSQNPRHKITKRGQNVTFRCDPISEHNRLYWYRQTLGQGPEFLTYFQNEAQLEKSRLLSDRFSAERPKGSFSTLEIQRTEQGDSAMYLCASTQGAHEQYFGPGTRLTVT.

J is TRBJ2-2 and V is TRBV5-4; TRBD1 aligns across 7 bases. V lost 2 bases and J lost 0; bases outside the gene matches: 10. The germline V gene encodes CDR1 SGHNT and CDR2 YYREEE (reference sequence). CDR3 length: 18 amino acids. The CDR3 spells CASSFGILGQPNTGELFF. The CDR3 DNA sequence: TGTGCCAGCAGCTTTGGGATCCTGGGACAGCCGAACACCGGGGAGCTGTTTTTT. Looking up the rest from reference TRBV5-4 and TRBJ2-2 gives the full variable domain: ETGVTQSPTHLIKTRGQQVTLRCSSQSGHNTVSWYQQALGQGPQFIFQYYREEENGRGNFPPRFSGLQFPNYSSELNVNALELDDSALYLCASSFGILGQPNTGELFFGEGSRLTVL.

This sequence joins TRBV28 and TRBJ1-2; the match to TRBD1 covers 9 bases. Germline V gene data show CDR1 as MDHEN and CDR2 as SYDVKM. The CDR3 totals 14 residues. The J segment lost 7 bases and the V segment lost 4 bases, leaving 7 bases of the junction unmatched. The CDR3 here is CASSSGQGSGGYTF. The DNA for the CDR3 is TGTGCCAGCAGTTCGGGACAGGGTAGCGGTGGCTACACCTTC.

V gene TRBV5-6 combines with J gene TRBJ2-7, with D possibly TRBD1 on 6 matching bases. CDR1 SGHDT and CDR2 YYEEEE come from the germline V gene. V dropped 2 bases and J dropped 2 bases, with 8 bases sitting between them. CDR3 length: 13 residues. CDR3: CASSLGTTYEQYF. The CDR3 nucleotides are TGTGCCAGCAGCTTAGGGACAACCTACGAGCAGTACTTC.

The V call is TRBV7-9, the J call TRBJ2-3; 12 nucleotides match TRBD1. V shed 4 bases, J shed 3 bases, and the junction held 5 bases outside the gene matches. The CDR3 runs 16 residues. The germline V gene encodes CDR1 SEHNR and CDR2 FQNEAQ (reference sequence). In DNA, the CDR3 is TGTGCCAGCAGCTCAGGGGGACAGGGGGCAACAGATACGCAGTATTTT. As protein: CASSSGGQGATDTQYF.

The chain couples TRBV27 to TRBJ2-7, with TRBD2 identical over 9 bases. Germline CDR1 MNHEY, CDR2 SMNVEV (reference sequence). This CDR3 is 15 amino acids long. The trim removed 5 bases at V and 1 base at J, leaving 6 bases unmatched. The chain's CDR3 is CASSIAGEGSYEQYF. CDR3 sequence (DNA): TGTGCCAGCAGTATAGCGGGAGAGGGATCCTACGAGCAGTACTTC.